This TCR beta chain came from a study of identical twins. TCRdb called the 5' RACE reads again in MiXCR, with one record for every CDR3 protein. Counted here are around 250,000 distinct CDR3 sequences, about 12% occurring once; the ten biggest clones make up about 3.9%. The trim removed 4 bases at V and 4 bases at J, leaving 6 bases unmatched. Per germline, CDR1 LGHDT and CDR2 YNNKEL (reference sequence). This CDR3 is 16 amino acids long. These data were also filed under a second study, of yellow fever vaccine responses in identical twins.

J is TRBJ2-2 and V is TRBV3-1; 10 nucleotides match TRBD2. The sequence was obtained from a woman under 30 in good health. The specimen sequenced was memory (CD45RO+) T cells sorted from blood. The CDR3 here is CASSLFGLAVTGELFF. The CDR3 coding sequence is TGTGCCAGCAGCCTTTTTGGACTAGCGGTCACCGGGGAGCTGTTTTTT.